What follows describes a single T cell receptor (beta chain). With 6 bases removed from V and 9 bases from J, the gap between germline ends came to 18 bases. Germline V gene data show CDR1 as SGHVS and CDR2 as FNYEAQ. The CDR3 is made up of 14 amino acids. CDR3 and TCR beta VDJ profiling relied on a genomic DNA template. Via MiXCR, TCRdb re-called the reads, giving one row per CDR3 protein. This table has 75,000 to 100,000 distinct CDR3 sequences, less than 75% appearing once. The data derive from a study of CD8+CD57+ T cells in acquired aplastic anemia. The authors sequenced patients whose flow cytometry had shown CD8+CD57+ cell expansion.

The sequencing input was sorted CD4+, CD8+, or CD8+CD57+ T cells (not recorded which) from PBMCs. This sequence originates from a human donor with aplastic anemia. The chain is built from TRBV7-6 and TRBJ2-1; D is tentatively TRBD1 or TRBD2 (5 bases each). The CDR3, as DNA: TGTGCCAGCAGGCCCGGGGCAGGGTTCGCTGAGCAGTTCTTC. Its protein is CASRPGAGFAEQFF.